These 14 T cell receptor beta chains originate from one sample sequenced in a study of CD8 T cells in Susac syndrome. Reverse transcription of 0.5 to 1 ug RNA was performed with random hexamers. MiXCR was run by TCRdb on the immunoSEQ multiplex PCR reads, yielding one entry per CDR3 protein. The data show some 240,000 distinct CDR3 sequences, with roughly 95% seen just once and around 0.093% held by the top ten. Source material: CD4+ T cells from PBMCs. The receptors shown here come from a human donor with Susac syndrome.

J is TRBJ2-3 and V is TRBV12-3 or TRBV12-4; possible D gene TRBD1, 5 bases. CDR3 size: 12 residues. Deletions cut 6 bases from V and 3 bases from J, with 7 bases between. The CDR3 DNA sequence: TGTGCCAGCAGACCAGGGACAGATACGCAGTATTTT. It specifies CASRPGTDTQYF.

The J gene is TRBJ1-6, the V gene TRBV13; D not certain. Per germline, CDR1 PRHDT and CDR2 FYEKMQ (reference sequence). CDR3 length equals 13 residues. V lost 4 bases to trimming and J lost 7 bases, with 8 bases between them. CDR3 in amino acids: CASSSIGNSPLHF. The CDR3 region has the DNA TGTGCCAGCAGCTCCATAGGGAATTCACCCCTCCACTTT.

J is TRBJ2-7 and V is TRBV4-1, with 7 nucleotides matching TRBD1. The V gene's germline CDR1 is MGHRA and CDR2 YSYEKL. The V gene end was trimmed by 0 bases and the J gene end by 3 bases; junction bases not matched to a gene: 5. The CDR3 loop spans 15 amino acids. CDR3 sequence (DNA): TGCGCCAGCAGCCAAGAGGTACAGGGGTACTACGAGCAGTACTTC. Its protein product is CASSQEVQGYYEQYF.

About this clonotype itself: One junction end does not reproduce the germline sequence, and a read error may be involved. The chain links TRBV20-1 to TRBJ2-1; 7 bases match TRBD2. This CDR3 comprises 15 residues. Germline CDR1 and CDR2: DFQATT and SNEGSKA (reference sequence). The CDR3 DNA is TGCAGTGCACACAAACCTAGCGGACGTCACAATGAACAGTTCTTC. Protein: CSAHKPSGRHNEQFF.

The DNA for the CDR3 is TGCAGTGCAGGCCGCACCGCGTCTAGCGGAGTGGCAGATACGCAGTATTTT. As protein: CSAGRTASSGVADTQYF. The chain has TRBV20-1 and TRBJ2-3, with 7 bases matching TRBD2. In germline, CDR1 is DFQATT, CDR2 SNEGSKA (reference sequence). Losses at the gene ends were 6 bases for V and 4 bases for J; bases not matched to a gene: 19. The CDR3 sequence is 17 residues long.

This CDR3 is CSVKTGGTDPGNTIYF. The CDR3 DNA is TGCAGCGTTAAAACAGGGGGGACAGATCCTGGAAACACCATATATTTT. The gene calls are TRBV29-1 and TRBJ1-3; TRBD1 aligns across 8 bases. CDR1 and CDR2 (germline): SQVTM, ANQGSEA. This CDR3 is 16 amino acids long. With 5 bases clipped from V and 2 bases from J, the junction kept 11 bases outside the gene matches.

The chain has TRBV5-4 and TRBJ2-6; D remains ambiguous. Between the trimmed V and J ends, which lost 0 bases and 4 bases, there was a span of 8 bases. The CDR3 has 15 amino acids. CDR1 and CDR2 from the germline V gene are SGHNT and YYREEE (reference sequence). Here the CDR3 DNA reads TGTGCCAGCAGCTTGGAAGGGCCCGGGGCCAACGTCCTGACTTTC. Translation: CASSLEGPGANVLTF.

V is TRBV3-1 and J is TRBJ1-2; D unresolved. V dropped 1 base and J dropped 8 bases, with 23 bases sitting between them. CDR3 length equals 17 residues. Germline CDR1 reads LGHDT; CDR2 reads YNNKEL (reference sequence). CDR3 DNA sequence: TGTGCCAGCAGCCAAGGACCGCAACGGGGTATTCGGGAAGGCTACACCTTC. It specifies CASSQGPQRGIREGYTF.

This clonotype has just one count. The V call is TRBV29-1, the J call TRBJ2-7; D may be TRBD1 (5 bases). In germline, CDR1 is SQVTM, CDR2 ANQGSEA. Trimming removed 6 bases from V and 6 bases from J, with 15 bases in between. CDR3 size: 12 residues. CDR3 amino acids: CSVTGASPEQYF. CDR3 DNA sequence: TGCAGCGTAACAGGAGCCTCTCCCGAGCAGTACTTC.

The V and J genes are TRBV6-6 and TRBJ1-1, with D hard to call. Germline CDR1 MNHNY, CDR2 SVGAGI (reference sequence). The CDR3 runs 13 residues. Trimming cost V 7 bases and J 3 bases, with 12 bases left between them. The CDR3 region has the DNA TGTGCCAGCACCGCCATTGGGGACACTGAAGCTTTCTTT. Protein product: CASTAIGDTEAFF.

The CDR3 spells CASSKGDRGKGYTF. The CDR3 nucleotides are TGTGCCAGCAGCAAAGGGGACAGGGGTAAAGGCTACACCTTC. V is TRBV13 and J is TRBJ1-2; 10 bases agree with TRBD1. The length of the CDR3 is 14 residues. With V trimmed by 5 bases and J by 8 bases, 8 bases remained unmatched. Germline loops: CDR1 PRHDT, CDR2 FYEKMQ (reference sequence).

J is TRBJ1-2 and V is TRBV30, with D unclear. With 4 bases removed from V and 4 bases from J, the gap between germline ends came to 7 bases. The germline V gene has CDR1 GTSNPN and CDR2 SVGIG (reference sequence). The CDR3 totals 11 residues. The CDR3 nucleotides are TGTGCCTGGATCCGTGTCTATGGCTACACCTTC. Its translation: CAWIRVYGYTF.

The gene calls are TRBV30 and TRBJ1-3; D may be TRBD1 (6 bases). The germline V and J ends were trimmed by 1 base and 4 bases, with 14 bases remaining between them. The CDR3 has 15 residues. Germline loops: CDR1 GTSNPN, CDR2 SVGIG (reference sequence). CDR3 sequence reads: CAWSALGGTGNTIYF. In DNA, the CDR3 is TGTGCCTGGAGTGCTCTAGGAGGGACAGGAAACACCATATATTTT.

The gene calls are TRBV28 and TRBJ2-3; no firm D call. Trimming took 6 bases from V and 1 from J, leaving 11 bases between them. Germline V gene lookup returns CDR1 MDHEN and CDR2 SYDVKM. The CDR3 is 14 amino acids. The CDR3 is CASSSLTRTDTQYF. CDR3 sequence (DNA): TGTGCCAGCAGCTCCTTGACGCGCACAGATACGCAGTATTTT.